These 7 T cell receptor beta chains were all obtained from the same sample, sequenced in a study of CD8+CD57+ T cells in acquired aplastic anemia. TCR beta VDJ and CDR3 were profiled, and genomic DNA was the template. TCRdb re-called the reads through MiXCR, storing one row per CDR3 protein. This sample has around 500,000 distinct CDR3 sequences, with around 30% found just once. Sequencing involved patients with CD8+CD57+ cell expansion previously shown by flow cytometry. The sample consisted of sorted CD4+, CD8+, or CD8+CD57+ T cells (not recorded which) from PBMCs. The receptors come from a human donor with aplastic anemia.

This clonotype was seen many times. The chain couples TRBV7-2 to TRBJ1-2, with D perhaps matching TRBD1 (5 bases). Trimming pared 1 base from V and 7 bases from J, leaving 13 bases between. The CDR3 covers 14 residues. Germline assignment: CDR1 SGHTA and CDR2 FQGNSA. The CDR3 loop is CASSLVQGGGGYTF. The CDR3 DNA sequence: TGTGCCAGCAGCTTAGTGCAGGGAGGTGGTGGCTACACCTTC.

This clonotype has at least ten counts. The chain is built from TRBV7-8 and TRBJ1-6, with no clear D. The V and J ends lost 6 bases and 7 bases respectively, with 7 bases between them. Germline values: CDR1 SGHVS, CDR2 FQNEAQ. The CDR3 spans 12 residues. As DNA, the CDR3 is TGTGCCAGCAGTCGACCCAATTCACCCCTCCACTTT. As protein: CASSRPNSPLHF.

This clonotype was detected only once. The chain couples TRBV12-3 or TRBV12-4 to TRBJ2-1; TRBD1 might be the D (7 bases). This CDR3 has 15 residues. V lost 5 bases and J 1 base, leaving 12 bases between the germline ends. DNA of the CDR3: TGTGCCAGCAGTGAGACAGGGAGGTCCTACAATGAGCAGTTCTTC. Amino acids: CASSETGRSYNEQFF.

This clonotype was counted ten times or more. The rearrangement joins TRBV10-1 to TRBJ2-3; possible D gene TRBD1, 6 bases. The germline V gene has CDR1 WNHNN and CDR2 SYGVQD (reference sequence). With 3 bases removed from V and 6 bases from J, the gap between germline ends came to 10 bases. CDR3 length equals 13 residues. The chain's CDR3 is CASSETGRDTQYF. DNA for the CDR3: TGCGCCAGCAGTGAAACAGGGCGGGATACGCAGTATTTT.

Notes on this clonotype: At one of its ends the junction is not consistent with the germline gene, which may arise from a read error. The chain combines TRBV19 with TRBJ1-5; TRBD1 matches 7 bases. The CDR3 covers 9 residues. Germline CDR1 LNHDA, CDR2 SQIVND (reference sequence). The CDR3 nucleotides read TGTGCCAGTAGTACGGGACAGCCTTTT. It specifies CASSTGQPF.

This chain connects TRBV7-9 to TRBJ2-3; no clear D gene. Germline values: CDR1 SEHNR, CDR2 FQNEAQ (reference sequence). The CDR3 has 13 amino acids. The V gene lost 8 bases and the J gene lost 0 bases, with 9 bases spanning the gap. The CDR3 DNA follows: TGTGCCAGCGCCCCGTCTAGCACAGATACGCAGTATTTT. Protein product: CASAPSSTDTQYF.

The table lists this clonotype with many counts. V usage is TRBV19 and J usage is TRBJ1-6; 7 bases are shared with TRBD1. CDR3 length equals 14 residues. Trimming took 1 base from V and 6 from J; bases not matched to a gene: 0. Germline assignment: CDR1 LNHDA and CDR2 SQIVND (reference sequence). DNA for the CDR3: TGTGCCAGTAGTATAGGACAGGGTAATTCACCCCTCCACTTT. It codes for CASSIGQGNSPLHF. Variable domain in full (rest from reference TRBV19 and TRBJ1-6): DGGITQSPKYLFRKEGQNVTLSCEQNLNHDAMYWYRQDPGQGLRLIYYSQIVNDFQKGDIAEGYSVSREKKESFPLTVTSAQKNPTAFYLCASSIGQGNSPLHFGNGTRLTVT.